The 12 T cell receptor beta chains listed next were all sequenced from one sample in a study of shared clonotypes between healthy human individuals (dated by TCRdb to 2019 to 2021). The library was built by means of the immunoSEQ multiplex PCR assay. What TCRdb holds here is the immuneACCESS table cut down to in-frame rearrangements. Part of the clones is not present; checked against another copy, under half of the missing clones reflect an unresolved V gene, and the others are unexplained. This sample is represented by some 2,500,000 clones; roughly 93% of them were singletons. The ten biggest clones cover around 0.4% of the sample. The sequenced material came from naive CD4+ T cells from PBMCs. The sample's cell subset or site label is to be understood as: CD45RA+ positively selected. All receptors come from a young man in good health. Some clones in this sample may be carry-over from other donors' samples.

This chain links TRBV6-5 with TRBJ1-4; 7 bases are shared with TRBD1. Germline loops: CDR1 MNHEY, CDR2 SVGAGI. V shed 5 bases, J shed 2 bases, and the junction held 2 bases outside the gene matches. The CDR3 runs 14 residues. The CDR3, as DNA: TGTGCCAGCAGTCCGGGACAGACTAATGAAAAACTGTTTTTT. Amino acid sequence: CASSPGQTNEKLFF.

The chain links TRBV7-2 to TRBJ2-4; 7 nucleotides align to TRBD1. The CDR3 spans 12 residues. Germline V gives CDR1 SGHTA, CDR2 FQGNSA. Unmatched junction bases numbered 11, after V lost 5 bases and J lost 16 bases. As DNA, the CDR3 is TGTGCCAGCAGCCGAGCGTGGGACAGACTATACTTC. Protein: CASSRAWDRLYF. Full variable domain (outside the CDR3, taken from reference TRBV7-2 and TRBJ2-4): GAGVSQSPSNKVTEKGKDVELRCDPISGHTALYWYRQSLGQGLEFLIYFQGNSAPDKSGLPSDRFSAERTGGSVSTLTIQRTQQEDSAVYLCASSRAWDRLYFGAGTRLSVL.

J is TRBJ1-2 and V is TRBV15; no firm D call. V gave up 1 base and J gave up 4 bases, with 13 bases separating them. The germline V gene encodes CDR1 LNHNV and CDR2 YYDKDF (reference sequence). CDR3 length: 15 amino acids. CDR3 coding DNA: TGTGCCACCAGCAGAGTTGTCGGAACCCCCTATGGCTACACCTTC. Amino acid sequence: CATSRVVGTPYGYTF.

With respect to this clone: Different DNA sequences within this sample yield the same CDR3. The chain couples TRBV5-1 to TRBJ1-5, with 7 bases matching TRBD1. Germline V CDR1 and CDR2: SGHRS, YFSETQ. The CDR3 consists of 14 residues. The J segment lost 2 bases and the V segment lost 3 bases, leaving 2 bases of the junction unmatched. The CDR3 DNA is TGCGCCAGCAGCTCGGGGACAGGCAATCAGCCCCAGCATTTT. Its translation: CASSSGTGNQPQHF.

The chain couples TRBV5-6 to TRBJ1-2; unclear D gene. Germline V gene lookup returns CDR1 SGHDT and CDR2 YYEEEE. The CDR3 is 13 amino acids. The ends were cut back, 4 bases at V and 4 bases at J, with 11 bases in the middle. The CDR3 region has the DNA TGTGCCAGCAGCACTGACAAGACCTATGGCTACACCTTC. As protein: CASSTDKTYGYTF.

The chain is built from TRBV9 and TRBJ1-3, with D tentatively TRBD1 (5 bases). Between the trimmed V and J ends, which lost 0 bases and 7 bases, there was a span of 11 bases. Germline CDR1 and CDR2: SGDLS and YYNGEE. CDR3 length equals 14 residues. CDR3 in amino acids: CASSVGGRGNTIYF. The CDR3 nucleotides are TGTGCCAGCAGCGTAGGGGGCCGGGGGAACACCATATATTTT.

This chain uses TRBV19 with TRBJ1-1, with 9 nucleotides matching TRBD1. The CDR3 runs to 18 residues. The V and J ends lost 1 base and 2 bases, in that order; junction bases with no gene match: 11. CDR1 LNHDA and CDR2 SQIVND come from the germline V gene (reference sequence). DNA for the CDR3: TGTGCCAGTAGTATAGGCCCGGGACAGGGATGGGGAAACACTGAAGCTTTCTTT. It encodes CASSIGPGQGWGNTEAFF.

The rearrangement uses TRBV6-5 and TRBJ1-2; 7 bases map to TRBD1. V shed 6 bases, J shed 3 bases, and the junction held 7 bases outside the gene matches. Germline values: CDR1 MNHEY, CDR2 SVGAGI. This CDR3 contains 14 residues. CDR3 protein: CASSPFDRDYGYTF. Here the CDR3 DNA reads TGTGCCAGCAGCCCATTTGACAGGGACTATGGCTACACCTTC.

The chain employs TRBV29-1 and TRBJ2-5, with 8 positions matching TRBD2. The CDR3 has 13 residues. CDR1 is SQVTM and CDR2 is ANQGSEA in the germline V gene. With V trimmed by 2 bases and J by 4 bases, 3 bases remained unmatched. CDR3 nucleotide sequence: TGCAGCGTTGAAATACGGGGGGGAGAGACCCAGTACTTC. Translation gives CSVEIRGGETQYF.

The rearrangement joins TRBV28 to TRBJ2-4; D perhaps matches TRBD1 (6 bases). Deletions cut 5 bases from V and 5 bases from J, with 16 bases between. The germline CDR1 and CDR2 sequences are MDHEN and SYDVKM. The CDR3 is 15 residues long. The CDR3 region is CASSPPVGAENIQYF. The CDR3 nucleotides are TGTGCCAGCAGTCCCCCCGTGGGGGCCGAAAACATTCAGTACTTC.

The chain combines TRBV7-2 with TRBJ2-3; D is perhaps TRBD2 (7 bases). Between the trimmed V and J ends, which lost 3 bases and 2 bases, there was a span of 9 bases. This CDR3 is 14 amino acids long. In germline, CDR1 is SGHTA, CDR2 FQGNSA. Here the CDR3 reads CASSLGGPTDTQYF. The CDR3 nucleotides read TGTGCCAGCAGCTTGGGGGGGCCCACAGATACGCAGTATTTT.

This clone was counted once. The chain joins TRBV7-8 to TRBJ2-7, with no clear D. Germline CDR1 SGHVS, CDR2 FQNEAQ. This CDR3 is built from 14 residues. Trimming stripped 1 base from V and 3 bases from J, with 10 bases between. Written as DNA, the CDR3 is TGTGCCAGCAGCTTAGGGCCAGCCTACTACGAGCAGTACTTC. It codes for CASSLGPAYYEQYF.